The subject of this entry is one TCR beta chain. Antigen unknown. The data derive from a study of Ad26.COV2.S vaccination and SARS-CoV-2 variants. Study as a whole: By the intramuscular route, Ad26.COV2.S was given once, or twice 56 days apart. General study points: Similar non-spike TCR breadth was observed in recipients of vaccine and of placebo. The breadth of spike-specific CD8+ and CD4+ T cell responses after vaccination was reportedly substantial.

Sequenced by immunoSEQ multiplex PCR; TCRdb stores in-frame clones only, minus some. The sample has about 350,000 clones, roughly 89% seen once. Specified treatment: approximately 18 received Ad26.COV2.S at low or high dose, single or two shots; about 5 received placebo; per-sample allocation not given. Material that was analyzed had been drawn on day 63 after the first vaccine or placebo injection. The clonotype was recovered from a person aged 18-60 years who received the Ad26.COV2.S COVID-19 vaccine or a placebo. Sample: peripheral blood, taken in a trial of Ad26.COV2.S vaccine versus placebo.

The CDR3 DNA reads TGTGCCAGCAGCTTAGTGCGGGAACAAGAGACCCAGTACTTC. Its protein product is CASSLVREQETQYF. V gene TRBV11-2 combines with J gene TRBJ2-5, with D possibly matching TRBD2 (6 bases). V was shortened by 1 base and J by 2 bases, with 8 bases between the two germline ends. Germline CDR1 is SGHAT and CDR2 is FQNNGV. The CDR3 covers 14 residues.